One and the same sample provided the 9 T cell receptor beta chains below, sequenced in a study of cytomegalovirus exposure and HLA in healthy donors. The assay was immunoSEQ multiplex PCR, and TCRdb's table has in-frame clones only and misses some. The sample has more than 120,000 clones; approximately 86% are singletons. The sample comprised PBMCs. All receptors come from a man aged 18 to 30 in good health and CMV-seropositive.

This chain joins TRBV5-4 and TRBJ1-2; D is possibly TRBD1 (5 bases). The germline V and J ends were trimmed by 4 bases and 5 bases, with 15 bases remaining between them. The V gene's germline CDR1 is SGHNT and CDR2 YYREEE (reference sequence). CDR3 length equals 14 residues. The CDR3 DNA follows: TGTGCCAGCAGCCAACCCGCAGGGACTTATGGCTACACCTTC. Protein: CASSQPAGTYGYTF.

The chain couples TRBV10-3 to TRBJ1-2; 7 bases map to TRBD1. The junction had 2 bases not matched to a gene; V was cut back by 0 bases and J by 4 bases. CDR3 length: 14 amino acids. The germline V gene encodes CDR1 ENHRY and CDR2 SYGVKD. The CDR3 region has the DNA TGTGCCATCAGTGAGTCCGACAGGGTCTATGGCTACACCTTC. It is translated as CAISESDRVYGYTF.

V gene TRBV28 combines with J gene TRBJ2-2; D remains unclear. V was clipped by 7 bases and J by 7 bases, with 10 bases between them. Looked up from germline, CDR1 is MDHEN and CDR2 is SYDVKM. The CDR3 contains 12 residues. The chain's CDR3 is CASTRLSGELFF. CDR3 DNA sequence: TGTGCCAGCACCCGTCTTAGCGGGGAGCTGTTTTTT.

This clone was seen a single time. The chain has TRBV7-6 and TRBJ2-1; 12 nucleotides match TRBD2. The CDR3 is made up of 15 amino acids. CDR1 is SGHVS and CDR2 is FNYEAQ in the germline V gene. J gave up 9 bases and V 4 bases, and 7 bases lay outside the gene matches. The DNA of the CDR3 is TGTGCCAGCAGCTCTCTAGCGGGAGGGCCTCGTGAGCAGTTCTTC. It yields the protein CASSSLAGGPREQFF.

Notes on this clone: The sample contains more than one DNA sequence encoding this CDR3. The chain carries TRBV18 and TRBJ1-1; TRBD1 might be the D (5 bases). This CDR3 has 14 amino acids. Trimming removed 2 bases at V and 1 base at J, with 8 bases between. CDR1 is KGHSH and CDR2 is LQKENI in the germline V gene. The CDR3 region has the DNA TGTGCCAGCTCACCAGGGACTGGGAACACTGAAGCTTTCTTT. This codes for CASSPGTGNTEAFF.

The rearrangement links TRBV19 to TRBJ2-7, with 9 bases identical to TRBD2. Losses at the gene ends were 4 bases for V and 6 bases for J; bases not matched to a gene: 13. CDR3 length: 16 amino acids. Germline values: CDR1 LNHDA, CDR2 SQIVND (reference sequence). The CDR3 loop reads CASSTPTSGGGREQYF. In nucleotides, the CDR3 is TGTGCCAGTAGTACCCCGACTAGCGGAGGGGGACGCGAGCAGTACTTC.

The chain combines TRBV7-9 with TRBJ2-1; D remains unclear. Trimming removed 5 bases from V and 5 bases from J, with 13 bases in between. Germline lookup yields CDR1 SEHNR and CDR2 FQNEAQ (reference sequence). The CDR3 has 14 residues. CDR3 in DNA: TGTGCCAGCAGCCGAAGAGCTTTAAACAATGAGCAGTTCTTC. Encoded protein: CASSRRALNNEQFF.

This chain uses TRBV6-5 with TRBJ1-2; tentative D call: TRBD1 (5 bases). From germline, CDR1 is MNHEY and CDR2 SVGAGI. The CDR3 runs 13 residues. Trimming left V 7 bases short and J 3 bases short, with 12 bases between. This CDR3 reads CASTQGLYYGYTF. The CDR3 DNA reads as TGTGCCAGCACCCAGGGACTTTACTATGGCTACACCTTC.

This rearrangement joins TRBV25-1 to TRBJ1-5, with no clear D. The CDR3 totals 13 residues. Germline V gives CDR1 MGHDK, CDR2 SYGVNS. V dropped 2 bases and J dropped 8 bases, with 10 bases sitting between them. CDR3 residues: CASSEAGLEPQHF. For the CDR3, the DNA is TGTGCCAGCAGTGAAGCGGGGTTGGAGCCCCAGCATTTT.